The clone carrying this T cell receptor (beta chain) was seen ten or more times. Antigen unknown. The data derive from a study of identical twins. Trimming removed 2 bases at V and 1 base at J, with 6 bases between. The CDR3 runs 13 residues. Germline V CDR1 and CDR2: MNHEY, SMNVEV (reference sequence). No donor was unhealthy or non-Caucasian. Study results and caveats: The study found weaker excess twin sharing in beta out-of-frame sequences. Researchers caution that invariant MAIT and iNKT cells could partly confound zero-insertion analyses. For cord blood, abundant beta clonotypes had fewer insertions, unlike memory repertoires, which showed none.

One entry per CDR3 protein results from TCRdb running MiXCR on the 5' RACE reads. Among 250,000 to 300,000 distinct CDR3 sequences listed, around 8.3% were seen once. The data also belong to a second study, concerning yellow fever vaccine responses in identical twins.

The TCR sequence derives from a woman between 18 and 30 years old in good health. The specimen was CD8+ T cells sorted from blood. The chain recombines TRBV27 with TRBJ2-7; D unclear. DNA for the CDR3: TGTGCCAGCAGTTTACGGGTGTCCTACGAGCAGTACTTC. It is translated as CASSLRVSYEQYF.